This is a list of T cell receptor beta chains from one sample in a study of blood T cell repertoires in COVID-19. Generated by immunoSEQ multiplex PCR, the TCRdb table keeps only in-frame clones and is missing some. The table lists 60,000 to 85,000 clones, 80% of them singletons. The material sequenced was peripheral blood. These TCRs come from a human donor in a cohort sampled during active COVID-19. The CDR3 runs from the conserved cysteine through the conserved F or W. Each record gives: D gene, J gene, V gene, clone size, CDR3 DNA, CDR3 protein. The D gene is left open where the match is weak. A row's size may be missing; if present it is once, few, many or a size class.

TRBD1,TRBJ2-7,TRBV6-6,once,TGTGCCAGCAGTTACGGACAGGGTGCCGCCTACGAGCAGTACTTC,CASSYGQGAAYEQYF
-,TRBJ1-1,TRBV28,-,TGTGCCAGCAGCCCTGTACCAGCTGAAGCTTTCTTT,CASSPVPAEAFF
TRBD1,TRBJ1-2,TRBV5-1,-,TGCGCCAGCAGCTTGGAACAGGGGAACTATGGCTACACCTTC,CASSLEQGNYGYTF
-,TRBJ2-5,TRBV5-1,-,TGCGCCAGCAGCTCGACAGGAGGCATCCAAGAGACCCAGTACTTC,CASSSTGGIQETQYF
TRBD1,TRBJ1-2,TRBV29-1,-,TGCAGCGTTGAAAGGGGGCTGGGCTATGGCTACACCTTC,CSVERGLGYGYTF
TRBD1,TRBJ1-6,TRBV30,-,TGTGCCTGGAGCAGGGGGAGCTCCTATAATTCACCCCTCCACTTT,CAWSRGSSYNSPLHF
-,TRBJ1-3,TRBV4-1,few,TGCGCCAGCAGCCAAGACTATGTTGGAAACACCATATATTTT,CASSQDYVGNTIYF
-,TRBJ2-3,TRBV7-9,-,TGTGCCAGCAGCTTAGGGGCAGGGGAAGATACGCAGTATTTT,CASSLGAGEDTQYF
TRBD2,TRBJ2-5,TRBV5-6,once,TGTGCCAGCAGCCCCGGGACTAGTTTCAATACCCAGTACTTC,CASSPGTSFNTQYF
-,TRBJ2-1,TRBV11-3,-,TGTGCCAGCAGCTGGGACCAGCGGGCCTACAATGAGCAGTTCTTC,CASSWDQRAYNEQFF
TRBD1,TRBJ2-5,TRBV7-8,-,TGTGCCAGCAGCCCCACAGAGCGGACAGGGACGGGAGAGACCCAGTACTTC,CASSPTERTGTGETQYF
-,TRBJ2-6,TRBV30,-,TGTGCCTGGAGTGCACAGGGATTAAGGCGGGCCAACGTCCTGACTTTC,CAWSAQGLRRANVLTF
-,TRBJ2-1,TRBV5-1,-,TGCGCCAGCAGCTTAAACGAGAGGGCAGGGGCCTCGAGATACAATGAGCAGTTCTTC,CASSLNERAGASRYNEQFF
TRBD1,TRBJ1-1,TRBV2,-,TGTGCCAGCAGCGGGGACAGGGGAGGCACTGAAGCTTTCTTT,CASSGDRGGTEAFF
TRBD1,TRBJ1-2,TRBV6-2/TRBV6-3,-,TGTGCCAGCAGTTACCGCAGGGACAGCTATGGCTACACCTTC,CASSYRRDSYGYTF
TRBD2,TRBJ2-5,TRBV27,-,TGTGCCAGCAGTCCGCGTAGACTAGCGGGAGTTGAGACCCAGTACTTC,CASSPRRLAGVETQYF
-,TRBJ1-5,TRBV29-1,once,TGCAGCGTCGCCGACAGGTACTATCAGCCCCAGCATTTT,CSVADRYYQPQHF
-,TRBJ1-6,TRBV30,-,TGTGCCTGGAGTGTGTGGACAGCCAATTCACCCCTCCACTTT,CAWSVWTANSPLHF
TRBD1,TRBJ2-5,TRBV2,-,TGTGCCAGCAGTGAAGGGGACAGGGTTGGGGAGACCCAGTACTTC,CASSEGDRVGETQYF
-,TRBJ1-2,TRBV24-1,-,TGTGCCACCAGTTCAAGAATCATACAGTATGGCTACACCTTC,CATSSRIIQYGYTF
-,TRBJ2-6,TRBV3-1/TRBV3-2,-,TGTGCCAGCAGCTCGGGACAATCTGGGGCCAACGTCCTGACTTTC,CASSSGQSGANVLTF
-,TRBJ1-2,TRBV5-4,-,TGTGCCACTACCTTGGCGGGTAGATCTTATGGCTACACCTTC,CATTLAGRSYGYTF
-,TRBJ1-3,TRBV9,-,TGTGCCAGCAGCAAGAGTGGAAACACCATATATTTT,CASSKSGNTIYF
TRBD1,TRBJ1-1,TRBV6-1,once,TGTGCCAGCAGTGTACTACAGGGGGGTTCTGGGAACACTGAAGCTTTCTTT,CASSVLQGGSGNTEAFF
-,TRBJ1-1,TRBV7-2,once,TGTGCCAGCACCCCGGACGGGGGATACACTGAAGCTTTCTTT,CASTPDGGYTEAFF
TRBD1,TRBJ1-6,TRBV10-3,-,TGTGCCATCAAGGGACAGCTGGGGAAAGATTCACCCCTCCACTTT,CAIKGQLGKDSPLHF
-,TRBJ1-1,TRBV9,-,TGTGCCAGCAGCGTATTACTTGGGCCGAACACTGAAGCTTTCTTT,CASSVLLGPNTEAFF
-,TRBJ1-1,TRBV29-1,-,TGCAGCGCCAAAAGATTGAGGGTAGACAACACTGAAGCTTTCTTT,CSAKRLRVDNTEAFF
TRBD1,TRBJ2-6,TRBV11-3,-,TGTGCCAGCAGCTTAGTGACAGGGGCTGGGGCCAACGTCCTGACTTTC,CASSLVTGAGANVLTF
-,TRBJ1-1,TRBV6-5,-,TGTGCCAGCAGCCCCTTGGTGGTGGCAGGCACTGAAGCTTTCTTT,CASSPLVVAGTEAFF
-,TRBJ2-7,TRBV7-9,-,TGTGCCAGCAGCTCTCTCGGGGGCGAGCAGTACTTC,CASSSLGGEQYF
-,TRBJ2-3,TRBV7-3,few,TGTGCCAGCAGCTTAAATGCCGGGGGTGCAGATACGCAGTATTTT,CASSLNAGGADTQYF
-,TRBJ1-4,TRBV7-2,-,TGTGCCAGCAGCCCGGTCCAGGCGGGGAATGAAAAACTGTTTTTT,CASSPVQAGNEKLFF
TRBD1,TRBJ1-5,TRBV6-4,-,TGTGCCAGCAGTGTGACAGGGGGTCAGCCCCAGCATTTT,CASSVTGGQPQHF
TRBD1,TRBJ1-2,TRBV5-6,few,TGTGCCAGCAGGACGGACAGGGCCCTTGGCTACACCTTC,CASRTDRALGYTF
TRBD2,TRBJ2-5,TRBV6-1,-,TGTGCCAGCAGTGATCGCGGACGGGGGGGTATGGGAGAGACCCAGTACTTC,CASSDRGRGGMGETQYF
-,TRBJ2-1,TRBV5-1,-,TGCGCCAGCAGCTTGTGGGGGCCAGGCCTCAATGAGCAGTTCTTC,CASSLWGPGLNEQFF
-,TRBJ1-1,TRBV30,-,TGTGCCTGGAGTCAGCGAGAGAACACTGAAGCTTTCTTT,CAWSQRENTEAFF
-,TRBJ2-2,TRBV25-1,-,TGTGCCAGCAGTGGACCAGGGGTGAGCGGGGAGCTGTTTTTT,CASSGPGVSGELFF
TRBD2,TRBJ2-5,TRBV9,-,TGTGCCAGCAGCGCAGCGGGAGCGGTGTCGGAGACCCAGTACTTC,CASSAAGAVSETQYF
-,TRBJ2-7,TRBV6-2/TRBV6-3,-,TGTGCCAGCAGTTACGGCAGGTTAAACTACGAGCAGTACTTC,CASSYGRLNYEQYF
-,TRBJ2-3,TRBV7-2,-,TGTGCCAGCAGCTTTCCTGCAGATACGCAGTATTTT,CASSFPADTQYF
-,TRBJ2-1,TRBV2,many,TGTGCCAGCAGTGAACCCTTTCTAATAGAGCAGTTCTTC,CASSEPFLIEQFF
TRBD1,TRBJ1-2,TRBV3-1/TRBV3-2,-,TGTGCCAGCAGCCAAGCGGACAGGGGAGGAGGCTACACCTTC,CASSQADRGGGYTF
TRBD1,TRBJ1-1,TRBV30,-,TGTGCCTGGAGTGCCTACCGGGCGGGGACAGCTGCCAGTAATGAAGCTTTCTTT,CAWSAYRAGTAASNEAFF
-,TRBJ1-3,TRBV27,-,TGTGCCAGCAGTCCACTACCCCACTTCGGAAACACCATATATTTT,CASSPLPHFGNTIYF
-,TRBJ2-1,TRBV19,-,TGTGCCAGTAGTGGGAGGACTACCCACTCCTACAATGAGCAGTTCTTC,CASSGRTTHSYNEQFF
-,TRBJ2-7,TRBV5-1,-,TGCGCCAGCAGCCCCCGGGGGGACAAGTCCTACGAGCAGTACTTC,CASSPRGDKSYEQYF
-,TRBJ1-1,TRBV18,-,TGTGCCAGCTCACCGAGTCGGACGGAGGGAGCTTTCTTT,CASSPSRTEGAFF
-,TRBJ1-2,TRBV11-2,few,TGTGCCAGCACCACCTTGAGTGGCTACACCTTC,CASTTLSGYTF
TRBD2,TRBJ2-7,TRBV28,-,TGTGCCAGCACTCCCGGGGGGTCTGCCTACGAGCAGTACTTC,CASTPGGSAYEQYF
-,TRBJ2-2,TRBV12-3/TRBV12-4,-,TGTGCCTCCTCCGGGAGGAACACCGGGGAGCTGTTTTTT,CASSGRNTGELFF
-,TRBJ2-2,TRBV7-9,few,TGTGCCACCTCCACCGGGGAGCTGTTTTTT,CATSTGELFF
-,TRBJ2-2,TRBV15,-,TGTGCCACCAGCAGCCTCATAGGGGAGGCCGGGGAGCTGTTTTTT,CATSSLIGEAGELFF
-,TRBJ2-7,TRBV28,-,TGTGCCAGCGCGGGACCCCACGGCGAGCAGTACTTC,CASAGPHGEQYF
TRBD2,TRBJ2-3,TRBV7-3,-,TGTGCCAGCAGCTTAATCGGGACTAGCCGAACAGATACGCAGTATTTT,CASSLIGTSRTDTQYF
TRBD2,TRBJ2-7,TRBV6-5,-,TGTGCCAGCAGTTACCAAGGGACTAGCCCCCAGTACTTC,CASSYQGTSPQYF
-,TRBJ1-2,TRBV7-3,-,TGTGCCAGCAGCTTAGTCCCAGACAGCTATGGCTACACCTTC,CASSLVPDSYGYTF
TRBD1,TRBJ1-2,TRBV28,once,TGTGCCAGCAGTTCTTCCGGGACAGGGTATGGCTACACCTTC,CASSSSGTGYGYTF
-,TRBJ2-3,TRBV5-3,-,TGTGCCAGAAGCCCGCCGCGGCGGGGAACAGATACGCAGTATTTT,CARSPPRRGTDTQYF